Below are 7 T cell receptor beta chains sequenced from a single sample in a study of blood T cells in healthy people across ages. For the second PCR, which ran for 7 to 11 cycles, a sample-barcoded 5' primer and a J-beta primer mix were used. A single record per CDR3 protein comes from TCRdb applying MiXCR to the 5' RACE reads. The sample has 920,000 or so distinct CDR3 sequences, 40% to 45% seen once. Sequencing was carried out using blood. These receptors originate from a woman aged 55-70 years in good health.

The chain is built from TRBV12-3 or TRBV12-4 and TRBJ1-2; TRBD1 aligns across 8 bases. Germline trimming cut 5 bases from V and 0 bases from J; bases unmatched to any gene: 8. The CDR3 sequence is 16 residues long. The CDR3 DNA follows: TGTGCCAGCAGTGAGAATTACAGGGGGTCTAACTATGGCTACACCTTC. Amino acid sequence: CASSENYRGSNYGYTF.

CDR3: CASSKGQGGSYQPQHF. The CDR3 DNA reads TGTGCCAGCAGCAAGGGACAAGGGGGCAGTTATCAGCCCCAGCATTTT. The J gene is TRBJ1-5, the V gene TRBV21-1; the table gives TRBD1 as D, unverified against the DNA. TRBV21-1 is a pseudogene locus. The CDR3 length is 16 residues.

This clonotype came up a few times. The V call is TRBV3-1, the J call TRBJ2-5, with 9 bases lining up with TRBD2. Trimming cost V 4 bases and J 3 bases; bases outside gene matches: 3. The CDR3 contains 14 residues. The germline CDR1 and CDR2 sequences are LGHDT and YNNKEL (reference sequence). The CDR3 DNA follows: TGTGCCAGCAGCCCCGTAGCGGGGGAAGAGACCCAGTACTTC. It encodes CASSPVAGEETQYF.

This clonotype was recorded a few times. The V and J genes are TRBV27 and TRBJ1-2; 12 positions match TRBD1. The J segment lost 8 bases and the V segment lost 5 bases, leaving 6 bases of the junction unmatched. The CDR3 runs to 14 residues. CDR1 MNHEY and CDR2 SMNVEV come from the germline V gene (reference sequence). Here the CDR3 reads CASSAGTGGLGYTF. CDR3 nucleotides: TGTGCCAGCAGTGCCGGGACAGGGGGCCTCGGCTACACCTTC.

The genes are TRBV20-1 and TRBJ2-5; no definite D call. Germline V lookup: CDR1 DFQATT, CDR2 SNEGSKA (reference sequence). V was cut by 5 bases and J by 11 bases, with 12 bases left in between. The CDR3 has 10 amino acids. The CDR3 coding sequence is TGCAGTGCTCCCCTAAGTAGGCAGTACTTC. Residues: CSAPLSRQYF.

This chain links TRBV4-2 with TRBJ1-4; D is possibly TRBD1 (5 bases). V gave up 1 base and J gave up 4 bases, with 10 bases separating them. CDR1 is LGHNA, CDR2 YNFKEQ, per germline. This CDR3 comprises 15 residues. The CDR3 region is CASSQGGRDNEKLFF. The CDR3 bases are TGTGCCAGCAGCCAAGGGGGCAGGGATAATGAAAAACTGTTTTTT.

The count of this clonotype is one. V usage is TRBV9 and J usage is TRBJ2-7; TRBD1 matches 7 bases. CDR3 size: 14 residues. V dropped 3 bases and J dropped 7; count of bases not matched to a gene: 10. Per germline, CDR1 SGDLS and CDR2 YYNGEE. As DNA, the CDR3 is TGTGCCAGCAGCGCGAGCCAGGGGGAGCAGGAGCAGTACTTC. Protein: CASSASQGEQEQYF.